This T cell receptor beta chain was identified during a study of Graves' ophthalmopathy and Graves' hyperthyroidism. About the research overall: Peripheral blood was obtained at first diagnosis, ahead of any treatment. Regarding the study as a whole: Blood repertoires reportedly contained most expanded thyroid clonotypes above 0.001 frequency. Classification of ophthalmopathy versus stable hyperthyroidism by a 13-signature model yielded about 90% sensitivity and just under 83% specificity.

From RNA, the CDR3 regions of TCR beta chains were amplified and sequenced. After a first-round RT-PCR with HTBI primers, a second-round multiplex PCR was run. A single record per CDR3 protein comes from TCRdb applying MiXCR to the multiplex PCR reads. Found here are approximately 210,000 distinct CDR3 sequences, under 25% of them singletons; the top ten hold approximately 39%. The starting material, more than 8.5 ml of fresh peripheral blood, provided the PBMCs. This clonotype showed up just a few times. What it binds is not known. Germline trimming cut 0 bases from V and 0 bases from J; bases unmatched to any gene: 2. This CDR3 contains 15 residues. Germline lookup yields CDR1 SGHRS and CDR2 YFSETQ.

V usage is TRBV5-1 and J usage is TRBJ2-7; 8 bases align to TRBD2. What was sequenced was peripheral blood. The origin of this receptor is a woman between 50 and 59 years old with Graves' ophthalmopathy. In DNA, the CDR3 is TGCGCCAGCAGCTTGGCACTAGCGGCCTCCTACGAGCAGTACTTC. It is translated as CASSLALAASYEQYF.